This T cell receptor (beta chain) was recovered during a study of blood T cell repertoires in COVID-19. Whole-study context: From T cells, B-cell-depleted T cells, or PBMCs came the material, which was cDNA or gDNA.

Original methodology: Estimation of nucleated cell counts relied on the amplification of reference gene primers. TCRdb's table, derived via immunoSEQ multiplex PCR, lists solely in-frame clones and lacks some. The V and J calls and the clone size are those of that table, but D and trimming were determined from the DNA. The profile shows 200,000 to 250,000 clones, less than 85% of them singletons. There are 13 residues in the CDR3. Trimming pared 7 bases from V and 1 base from J, leaving 11 bases between. Germline lookup yields CDR1 SGHRS and CDR2 YFSETQ. In this sample, this clone turned up a few times.

This TCR was recovered from a woman in her 70s with active or convalescent COVID-19. The J gene is TRBJ1-1, the V gene TRBV5-1; the D gene is possibly TRBD1 (5 bases). Sequenced input: peripheral blood. CDR3 bases: TGCGCCAGCGGAGAAACAGGGAACACTGAAGCTTTCTTT. Protein sequence: CASGETGNTEAFF.